Below are 28 T cell receptor beta chains sequenced from a single sample in a study of blood T cell repertoires in COVID-19. Method: immunoSEQ multiplex PCR; TCRdb's copy keeps in-frame clones and lacks some. The table has 120,000 to 150,000 clones, around nine tenths seen once. The specimen sequenced was peripheral blood. The source is a human donor in a cohort sampled during active COVID-19.

The chain has TRBV5-8 and TRBJ2-7, with D possibly TRBD2 on 6 matching bases. CDR1 is SGHTS, CDR2 YDEGEE, per germline. This CDR3 is built from 14 residues. V dropped 4 bases and J dropped 3 bases, with 14 bases sitting between them. CDR3 in DNA: TGTGCCAGCAGCCCCACCGGGGGTTTCTACGAGCAGTACTTC. Amino acids: CASSPTGGFYEQYF.

The V gene is TRBV7-2, the J gene TRBJ2-1, with 7 positions matching TRBD2. The J segment lost 7 bases and the V segment lost 5 bases, leaving 8 bases of the junction unmatched. Looked up from germline, CDR1 is SGHTA and CDR2 is FQGNSA. This CDR3 has 14 amino acids. The CDR3, as DNA: TGTGCCAGCAGCCCGAGACTAGCCGGGAATGAGCAGTTCTTC. Protein: CASSPRLAGNEQFF.

The chain employs TRBV27 and TRBJ2-7, with 9 nucleotides matching TRBD1. The trim removed 5 bases at V and 3 bases at J, leaving 17 bases unmatched. This CDR3 has 18 residues. Per germline, CDR1 MNHEY and CDR2 SMNVEV (reference sequence). DNA for the CDR3: TGTGCCAGCAGTCTCGCCGGGACAGGGATTTCGGCTTACTACGAGCAGTACTTC. Amino acids: CASSLAGTGISAYYEQYF.

The chain links TRBV28 to TRBJ2-7, with D unresolved. The CDR3 consists of 14 residues. V lost 3 bases to trimming and J lost 1 base, with 10 bases between them. Germline CDR1 and CDR2: MDHEN and SYDVKM. The CDR3 DNA is TGTGCCAGCAGTTTTCCACGGAGATCCTACGAGCAGTACTTC. Its translation is CASSFPRRSYEQYF.

V and J are TRBV5-6 and TRBJ2-5; TRBD1 aligns across 10 bases. V shed 5 bases, J shed 5 bases, and the junction held 12 bases outside the gene matches. This CDR3 comprises 16 residues. CDR1 is SGHDT and CDR2 is YYEEEE in the germline V gene. The CDR3 bases are TGTGCCAGCAGAGGAAATCCGGGACAGGGGTGGGAGACCCAGTACTTC. Translation gives CASRGNPGQGWETQYF.

The V gene is TRBV28, the J gene TRBJ1-1; possible D gene TRBD1, 5 bases. Germline CDR1 and CDR2: MDHEN and SYDVKM. The CDR3 has 16 amino acids. The germline V and J ends were trimmed by 8 bases and 3 bases, with 22 bases remaining between them. CDR3 nucleotides: TGTGCCAGCCTACAAACTGGAAGGGGTATGGACACTGAAGCTTTCTTT. It yields the protein CASLQTGRGMDTEAFF.

The chain uses TRBV28 and TRBJ1-6; D unresolved. Trimming left V 4 bases short and J 0 bases short, with 13 bases between. Germline CDR1 and CDR2: MDHEN and SYDVKM. The CDR3 length is 17 residues. This CDR3 reads CASSSSGVSSYNSPLHF. The CDR3 nucleotides read TGTGCCAGCAGTTCGTCGGGAGTGAGCTCCTATAATTCACCCCTCCACTTT.

This chain's CDR3 is CASSPGASGNTIYF. The CDR3 bases are TGTGCCAGCTCACCAGGGGCCTCTGGAAACACCATATATTTT. The chain links TRBV18 to TRBJ1-3, with D possibly being TRBD1 (5 bases). With 2 bases removed from V and 0 bases from J, the gap between germline ends came to 5 bases. Germline values: CDR1 KGHSH, CDR2 LQKENI. This CDR3 is built from 14 residues.

The V call is TRBV21-1, the J call TRBJ2-7; the table names TRBD2, a call not compared with the DNA. TRBV21-1 is recorded as a pseudogene. CDR3 length equals 17 residues. The CDR3 loop is CASSKLGGGLVDLEQYF. CDR3 DNA: TGTGCCAGCAGCAAACTTGGGGGAGGACTAGTAGATCTCGAGCAGTACTTC.

The chain links TRBV5-1 to TRBJ2-3, with TRBD1 matching over 8 bases. Germline CDR1 is SGHRS and CDR2 is YFSETQ. V shed 5 bases and J 7 bases; nucleotides not matched to a gene: 9. The CDR3 covers 14 residues. DNA of the CDR3: TGCGCCAGCAGTGCGAGGACAGGGACGAATACGCAGTATTTT. Residues: CASSARTGTNTQYF.

The CDR3 coding sequence is TGCGCCAGCAGCTTGGAAGGGGTAGATCAGCCCCAGCATTTT. The encoded protein is CASSLEGVDQPQHF. The chain combines TRBV5-1 with TRBJ1-5; tentatively, D is TRBD1 (5 bases). The germline V gene has CDR1 SGHRS and CDR2 YFSETQ. There are 14 residues in the CDR3. Trimming left V 0 bases short and J 5 bases short, with 9 bases between.

V is TRBV5-6 and J is TRBJ2-7; 7 bases agree with TRBD2. V lost 1 base, J lost 1 base, and 2 bases stayed unmatched. This CDR3 is built from 14 residues. Germline values: CDR1 SGHDT, CDR2 YYEEEE. The CDR3 nucleotides read TGTGCCAGCAGCTTGCTAGCGGAGTCCTACGAGCAGTACTTC. This codes for CASSLLAESYEQYF. Drawing the rest from reference TRBV5-6 and TRBJ2-7, the complete variable domain is DAGVTQSPTHLIKTRGQQVTLRCSPKSGHDTVSWYQQALGQGPQFIFQYYEEEERQRGNFPDRFSGHQFPNYSSELNVNALLLGDSALYLCASSLLAESYEQYFGPGTRLTVT.

The chain combines TRBV18 with TRBJ2-1, with a weak D call TRBD2 (6 bases). With 2 bases removed from V and 6 bases from J, the gap between germline ends came to 14 bases. From germline, CDR1 is KGHSH and CDR2 LQKENI. The CDR3 has 15 residues. The CDR3 DNA reads as TGTGCCAGCTCACCAACAAGAGGAGGGATCAATGAGCAGTTCTTC. It is translated as CASSPTRGGINEQFF. Full variable domain (missing parts from reference TRBV18 and TRBJ2-1): NAGVMQNPRHLVRRRGQEARLRCSPMKGHSHVYWYRQLPEEGLKFMVYLQKENIIDESGMPKERFSAEFPKEGPSILRIQQVVRGDSAAYFCASSPTRGGINEQFFGPGTRLTVL.

This clone came up once. The gene calls are TRBV10-3 and TRBJ2-1; TRBD2 matches at 8 bases. Germline CDR1 is ENHRY and CDR2 is SYGVKD. This CDR3 spans 15 amino acids. With V trimmed by 3 bases and J by 0 bases, 1 base remained unmatched. The CDR3: CAISDGRASYNEQFF. DNA for the CDR3: TGTGCCATCAGTGACGGGAGGGCCTCCTACAATGAGCAGTTCTTC.

The chain recombines TRBV7-8 with TRBJ1-1; D is ambiguous. This CDR3 contains 14 residues. Germline CDR1 is SGHVS and CDR2 is FQNEAQ. The germline V and J ends were trimmed by 2 bases and 6 bases, with 13 bases remaining between them. This chain's CDR3 is CASSLRETGAEAFF. In DNA form, the CDR3 reads TGTGCCAGCAGCTTACGGGAGACTGGGGCTGAAGCTTTCTTT.

This chain joins TRBV2 and TRBJ2-1; 9 bases agree with TRBD2. Per germline, CDR1 SNHLY and CDR2 FYNNEI. This CDR3 has 17 amino acids. V dropped 6 bases and J dropped 4; count of bases not matched to a gene: 13. CDR3 protein: CASRPGSGRGGYNEQFF. For the CDR3, the DNA is TGTGCCAGCAGACCCGGTTCGGGGCGGGGGGGTTACAATGAGCAGTTCTTC.

The chain combines TRBV2 with TRBJ1-5; 7 nucleotides agree with TRBD1. This CDR3 has 15 residues. Germline CDR1 is SNHLY and CDR2 is FYNNEI. The junction had 9 bases not matched to a gene; V was cut back by 5 bases and J by 5 bases. The CDR3 reads CASSRDSHFDQPQHF. The CDR3 DNA reads TGTGCCAGCAGTAGGGACAGCCATTTCGATCAGCCCCAGCATTTT.

This chain joins TRBV28 and TRBJ1-2; weak D call: TRBD1 (6 bases). Germline V gives CDR1 MDHEN, CDR2 SYDVKM. The CDR3 consists of 14 residues. Deletions cut 7 bases from V and 4 bases from J, with 16 bases between. The CDR3 DNA reads TGTGCCAGCAATATGCAGGGGAAGGGCTATGGCTACACCTTC. Its protein product is CASNMQGKGYGYTF.

J is TRBJ2-2 and V is TRBV11-2, with 12 bases aligning to TRBD2. V lost 5 bases and J lost 4; bases outside the gene matches: 14. The length of the CDR3 is 19 residues. Germline loops: CDR1 SGHAT, CDR2 FQNNGV. CDR3 sequence: CASSKKTSGSPGGTGELFF. The CDR3, as DNA: TGTGCCAGCAGCAAAAAGACTAGCGGGAGCCCGGGTGGCACCGGGGAGCTGTTTTTT.

The V and J genes are TRBV9 and TRBJ2-1; 11 bases line up with TRBD2. V trimming: 5 bases; J trimming: 3 bases; junction bases outside the gene matches: 1. CDR1 is SGDLS, CDR2 YYNGEE, per germline. The CDR3 covers 14 residues. CDR3 DNA: TGTGCCAGCAGTCTAGCGGGGGGCTACAATGAGCAGTTCTTC. It translates to CASSLAGGYNEQFF.

CDR3 sequence reads: CASSLGGKVQPQHF. The CDR3 bases are TGTGCCAGCAGCTTAGGGGGCAAGGTTCAGCCCCAGCATTTT. V usage is TRBV5-5 and J usage is TRBJ1-5; 7 bases map to TRBD1. The CDR3 has 14 amino acids. CDR1 and CDR2 from the germline V gene are SGHKS and YYEKEE (reference sequence). The V and J ends lost 2 bases and 6 bases, in that order; junction bases with no gene match: 5.

This sequence joins TRBV4-3 and TRBJ1-6; TRBD1 agrees at 8 bases. With 4 bases clipped from V and 10 bases from J, the junction kept 9 bases outside the gene matches. Germline CDR1 and CDR2: LGHNA and YSLEER. CDR3 length: 15 amino acids. The CDR3, as DNA: TGCGCCAGCAGCCTTGGACAGGGTCCGGGGTCACCCCTCCACTTT. Amino acids: CASSLGQGPGSPLHF.

V and J are TRBV6-5 and TRBJ2-7, with D perhaps TRBD1 (6 bases). V was shortened by 4 bases and J by 6 bases, with 13 bases between the two germline ends. Germline loops: CDR1 MNHEY, CDR2 SVGAGI. The CDR3 extends over 13 amino acids. Written as DNA, the CDR3 is TGTGCCAGCAGTTCCGGGACATCCGCCGAGCAGTACTTC. It encodes CASSSGTSAEQYF.

The CDR3 sequence is CASNEWTGDGNTIYF. The DNA of the CDR3 is TGTGCCAGCAATGAGTGGACAGGGGATGGAAACACCATATATTTT. The chain is built from TRBV27 and TRBJ1-3, with 9 positions matching TRBD1. Losses at the gene ends were 7 bases for V and 3 bases for J; bases not matched to a gene: 7. Germline loops: CDR1 MNHEY, CDR2 SMNVEV (reference sequence). The CDR3 runs to 15 residues.

The chain uses TRBV3-1 (or the pseudogene TRBV3-2) and TRBJ1-1; the match to TRBD1 covers 7 bases. The CDR3 covers 15 residues. The germline V gene has CDR1 LGHDT and CDR2 YNNKEL (reference sequence). V gave up 2 bases and J gave up 0 bases; unmatched junction bases: 3. The CDR3 loop is CASSQRDSMNTEAFF. The CDR3 DNA reads as TGTGCCAGCAGCCAAAGGGACAGCATGAACACTGAAGCTTTCTTT.

This chain links TRBV6-6 with TRBJ1-2; tentatively, D is TRBD1 (6 bases). Germline assignment: CDR1 MNHNY and CDR2 SVGAGI (reference sequence). There are 16 residues in the CDR3. Deletions cut 5 bases from V and 0 bases from J, with 16 bases between. In DNA, the CDR3 is TGTGCCAGCAGTCAGAGAGACAGGAGAGCTAACTATGGCTACACCTTC. This codes for CASSQRDRRANYGYTF.

The chain recombines TRBV6-6 with TRBJ2-3; D perhaps matches TRBD2 (6 bases). Trimming took off 2 bases at V and 14 bases at J, with 11 bases between the two ends. Germline CDR1 and CDR2: MNHNY and SVGAGI (reference sequence). The CDR3 has 11 amino acids. The CDR3 DNA reads TGTGCCAGCAGTTACGGGACTGAATGGTATTTT. Protein: CASSYGTEWYF.

This sequence joins TRBV5-1 and TRBJ1-2; possible D gene TRBD1, 6 bases. Germline CDR1 is SGHRS and CDR2 is YFSETQ. The V end lost 5 bases, the J end lost 6 bases, and 17 bases lay between the germline ends. The CDR3 runs to 14 residues. The CDR3 DNA follows: TGCGCCAGCAGAATAGCCTCAGGGGCTGATGGCTACACCTTC. This codes for CASRIASGADGYTF.